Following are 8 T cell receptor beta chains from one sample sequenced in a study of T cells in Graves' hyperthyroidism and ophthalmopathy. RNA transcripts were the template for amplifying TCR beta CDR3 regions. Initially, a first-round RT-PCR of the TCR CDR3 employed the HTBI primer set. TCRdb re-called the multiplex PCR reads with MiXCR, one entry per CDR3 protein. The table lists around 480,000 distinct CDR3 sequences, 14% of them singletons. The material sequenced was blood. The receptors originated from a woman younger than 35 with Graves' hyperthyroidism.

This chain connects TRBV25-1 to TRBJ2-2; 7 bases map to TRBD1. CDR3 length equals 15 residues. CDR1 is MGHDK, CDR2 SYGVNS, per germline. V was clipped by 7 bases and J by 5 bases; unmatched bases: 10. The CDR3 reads CASTERVQGTGELFF. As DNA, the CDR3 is TGTGCCAGCACCGAACGGGTACAGGGGACCGGGGAGCTGTTTTTT.

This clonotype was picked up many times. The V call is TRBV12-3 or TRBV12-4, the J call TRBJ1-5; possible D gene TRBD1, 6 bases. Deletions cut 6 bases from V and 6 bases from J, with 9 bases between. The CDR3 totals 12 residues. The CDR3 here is CASRQGTQPQHF. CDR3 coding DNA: TGTGCCAGCAGACAGGGAACTCAGCCCCAGCATTTT.

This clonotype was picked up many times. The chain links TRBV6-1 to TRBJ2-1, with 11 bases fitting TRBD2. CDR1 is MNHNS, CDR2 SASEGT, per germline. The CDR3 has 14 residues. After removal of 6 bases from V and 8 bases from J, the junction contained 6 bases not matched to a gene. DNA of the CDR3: TGTGCCAGCAGCGCTGCTAGCGGGAGGTATGAGCAGTTCTTC. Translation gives CASSAASGRYEQFF.

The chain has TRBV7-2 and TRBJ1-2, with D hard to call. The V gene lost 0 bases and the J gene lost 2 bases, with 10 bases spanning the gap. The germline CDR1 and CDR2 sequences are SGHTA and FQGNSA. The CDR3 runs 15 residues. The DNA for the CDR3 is TGTGCCAGCAGCTTAGCGCTAACGGGCAACTATGGCTACACCTTC. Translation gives CASSLALTGNYGYTF.

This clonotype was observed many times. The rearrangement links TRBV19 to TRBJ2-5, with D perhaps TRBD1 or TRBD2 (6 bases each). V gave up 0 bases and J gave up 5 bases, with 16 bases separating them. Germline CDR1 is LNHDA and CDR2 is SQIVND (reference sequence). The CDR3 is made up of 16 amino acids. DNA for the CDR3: TGTGCCAGTAGTATAGATCAGGAGGGGGGCAGGGAGACCCAGTACTTC. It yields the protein CASSIDQEGGRETQYF.

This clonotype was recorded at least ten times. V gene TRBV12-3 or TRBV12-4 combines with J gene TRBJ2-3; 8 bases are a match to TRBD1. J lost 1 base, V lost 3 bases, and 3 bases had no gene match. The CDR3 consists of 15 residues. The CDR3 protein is CASSFRQGRTDTQYF. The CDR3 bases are TGTGCCAGCAGTTTTAGACAGGGGCGCACAGATACGCAGTATTTT.

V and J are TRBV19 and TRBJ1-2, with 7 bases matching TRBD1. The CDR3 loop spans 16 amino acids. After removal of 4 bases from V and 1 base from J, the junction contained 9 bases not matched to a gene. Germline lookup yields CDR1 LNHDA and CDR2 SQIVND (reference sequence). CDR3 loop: CASSTPGTEDNYGYTF. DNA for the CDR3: TGTGCCAGTAGTACCCCCGGGACAGAGGATAACTATGGCTACACCTTC.

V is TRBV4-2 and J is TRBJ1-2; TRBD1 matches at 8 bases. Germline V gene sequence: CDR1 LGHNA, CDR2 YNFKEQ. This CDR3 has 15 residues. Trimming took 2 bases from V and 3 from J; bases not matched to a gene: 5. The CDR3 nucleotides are TGTGCCAGCAGCCAACACGAGGACAGGGACTATGGCTACACCTTC. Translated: CASSQHEDRDYGYTF.